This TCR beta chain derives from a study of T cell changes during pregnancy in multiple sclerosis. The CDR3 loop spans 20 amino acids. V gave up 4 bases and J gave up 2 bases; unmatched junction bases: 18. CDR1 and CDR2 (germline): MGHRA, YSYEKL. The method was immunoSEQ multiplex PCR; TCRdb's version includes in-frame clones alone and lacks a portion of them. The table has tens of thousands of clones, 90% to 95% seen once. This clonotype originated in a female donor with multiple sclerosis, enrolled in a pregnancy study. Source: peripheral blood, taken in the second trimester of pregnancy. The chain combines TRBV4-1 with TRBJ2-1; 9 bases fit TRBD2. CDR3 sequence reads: CASSLPEVPRSGRPYNEQFF. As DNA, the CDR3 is TGCGCCAGCAGCCTCCCGGAAGTACCCAGAAGCGGGAGGCCCTACAATGAGCAGTTCTTC.